What follows are 5 T cell receptor beta chains derived from one specimen sequenced in a study of CD8+ T cells in alopecia areata. Extracted RNA was reverse transcribed, and the resulting cDNA served as sequencing template. Only in-frame clones appear in the TCRdb table, and some are missing; sequencing was by immunoSEQ multiplex PCR. The table includes about 210,000 clones, more than 45% detected once. Treatment described: oral pan-JAK inhibitor, 5-10 mg twice daily. This material consisted of CD4+ T cells sorted from blood, taken at week 4, from a patient treated with tofacitinib. Receptors were obtained from a human donor with alopecia areata.

CDR3 amino acids: CSAVRGTGANVLTF. Here the CDR3 DNA reads TGCAGCGCCGTGAGGGGGACTGGGGCCAACGTCCTGACTTTC. The chain joins TRBV29-1 to TRBJ2-6; D perhaps matches TRBD1 (6 bases). Germline V gene data show CDR1 as SQVTM and CDR2 as ANQGSEA. The CDR3 has 14 residues. V dropped 7 bases and J dropped 2 bases, with 12 bases sitting between them.

V usage is TRBV29-1 and J usage is TRBJ2-2, with 9 bases identical to TRBD1. With V trimmed by 4 bases and J by 2 bases, 5 bases remained unmatched. The CDR3 totals 15 residues. Germline CDR1 and CDR2: SQVTM and ANQGSEA. The CDR3 sequence: CSVGNRGRNTGELFF. The CDR3 DNA sequence: TGCAGCGTTGGGAACAGGGGGCGAAACACCGGGGAGCTGTTTTTT.

This clone showed up just a few times. This CDR3 is also generated by other DNA sequences in the sample. The chain uses TRBV29-1 and TRBJ2-1; TRBD1 agrees at 9 bases. The CDR3 loop spans 16 amino acids. With 6 bases clipped from V and 4 bases from J, the junction kept 13 bases outside the gene matches. CDR1 and CDR2 (germline): SQVTM, ANQGSEA. The CDR3 DNA sequence: TGCAGCGTCGTACTACCCGGGACAGGGAGATACAATGAGCAGTTCTTC. It encodes CSVVLPGTGRYNEQFF.

The chain carries TRBV5-1 and TRBJ2-3; D is perhaps TRBD2 (6 bases). V lost 7 bases and J lost 1, with 13 bases in between. CDR1 SGHRS and CDR2 YFSETQ come from the germline V gene. The CDR3 spans 14 residues. This chain's CDR3 is CASWGGTGTDTQYF. CDR3 nucleotide sequence: TGCGCCAGCTGGGGAGGTACCGGCACAGATACGCAGTATTTT.

The V call is TRBV11-2, the J call TRBJ1-2, with TRBD1 as a possible D gene (5 bases). Trimming pared 5 bases from V and 4 bases from J, leaving 14 bases between. Germline V gives CDR1 SGHAT, CDR2 FQNNGV. The CDR3 is 14 amino acids. The CDR3 DNA follows: TGTGCCAGCAGCCCCGGAGCAGGGCCCTATGGCTACACCTTC. Residues: CASSPGAGPYGYTF.